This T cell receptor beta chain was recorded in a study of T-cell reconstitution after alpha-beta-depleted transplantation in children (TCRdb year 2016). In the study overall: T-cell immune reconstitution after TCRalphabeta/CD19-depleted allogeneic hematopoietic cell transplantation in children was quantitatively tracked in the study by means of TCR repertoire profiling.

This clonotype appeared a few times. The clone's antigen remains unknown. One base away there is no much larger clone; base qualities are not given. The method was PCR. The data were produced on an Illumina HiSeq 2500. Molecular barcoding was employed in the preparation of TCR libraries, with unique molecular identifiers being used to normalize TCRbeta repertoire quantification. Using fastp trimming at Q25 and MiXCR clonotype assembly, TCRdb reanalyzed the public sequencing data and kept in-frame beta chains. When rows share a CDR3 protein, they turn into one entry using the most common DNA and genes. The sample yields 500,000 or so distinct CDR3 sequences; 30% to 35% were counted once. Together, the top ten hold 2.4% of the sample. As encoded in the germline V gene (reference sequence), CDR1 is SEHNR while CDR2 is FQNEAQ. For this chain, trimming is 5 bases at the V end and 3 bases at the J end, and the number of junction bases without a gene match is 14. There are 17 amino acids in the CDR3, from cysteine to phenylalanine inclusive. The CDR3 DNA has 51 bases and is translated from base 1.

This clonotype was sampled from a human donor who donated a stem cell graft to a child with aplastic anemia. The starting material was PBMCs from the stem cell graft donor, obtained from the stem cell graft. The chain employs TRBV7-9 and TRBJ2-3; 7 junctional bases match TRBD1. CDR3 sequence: CASSREKTGLSTDTQYF. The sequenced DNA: TGTGCCAGCAGCCGTGAAAAGACAGGGTTAAGTACAGATACGCAGTATTTT.